These 29 T cell receptor beta chains were sequenced from one sample in a study of shared clonotypes between healthy human individuals. TCRdb's table, derived via immunoSEQ multiplex PCR, lists solely in-frame clones and lacks some. In the table there are some 2,400,000 clones, approximately 94% of which are singletons. The sequenced sample consisted of naive CD4+ T cells sorted from blood. Subset described: CD45RA+ positively selected. These receptors originate from a man aged 18 to 30 in good health.

V gene TRBV2 combines with J gene TRBJ2-5, with D unresolved. Germline assignment: CDR1 SNHLY and CDR2 FYNNEI. This CDR3 contains 13 residues. Trimming took off 6 bases at V and 6 bases at J, with 14 bases between the two ends. The DNA of the CDR3 is TGTGCCAGCAGGATAGAAGAAGGGAAGACCCAGTACTTC. Translation: CASRIEEGKTQYF. The whole variable domain, remainder taken from reference TRBV2 and TRBJ2-5, is EPEVTQTPSHQVTQMGQEVILRCVPISNHLYFYWYRQILGQKVEFLVSFYNNEISEKSEIFDDQFSVERPDGSNFTLKIRSTKLEDSAMYFCASRIEEGKTQYFGPGTRLLVL.

This clone was observed a handful of times. At one end, the junction sequence differs from germline, possibly due to a read error. This sequence joins TRBV7-7 and TRBJ1-3; D might be TRBD1 (6 bases). This CDR3 is 14 amino acids long. Per the germline V gene, CDR1 is SSHAT and CDR2 is FNYEAQ (reference sequence). CDR3 coding DNA: TGTGCTAGCAGCGAGGGGGTATCTGGAAACACCATATATTTT. It yields the protein CASSEGVSGNTIYF. Based on the CDR3 plus reference TRBV7-7 and TRBJ1-3, the full variable domain is GAGVSQSPRYKVTKRGQDVTLRCDPISSHATLYWYQQALGQGPEFLTYFNYEAQPDKSGLPSDRFSAERPEGSISTLTIQRTEQRDSAMYRCASSEGVSGNTIYFGEGSWLTVV.

The chain has TRBV11-2 and TRBJ1-2; D may be TRBD1 (5 bases). Germline V lookup: CDR1 SGHAT, CDR2 FQNNGV. Trimming removed 3 bases from V and 2 bases from J, with 16 bases in between. The CDR3 is 16 residues long. The CDR3 nucleotides read TGTGCCAGCAGCTTTAGGAGCCCGGGGGGAAACTATGGCTACACCTTC. Translating gives CASSFRSPGGNYGYTF.

The rearrangement links TRBV29-1 to TRBJ2-5, with a tentative D call TRBD1 (6 bases). The CDR3 length is 13 residues. The V gene's germline CDR1 is SQVTM and CDR2 ANQGSEA. V shed 2 bases and J shed 4 bases, with 11 bases lying between them. The CDR3 DNA is TGCAGCGTTGAAAAACAGGGCGGAGAGACCCAGTACTTC. This codes for CSVEKQGGETQYF.

A single count supports this clone. The chain has TRBV6-5 and TRBJ2-4; TRBD2 might be the D (6 bases). CDR1 MNHEY and CDR2 SVGAGI come from the germline V gene. The CDR3 has 15 residues. With 6 bases removed from V and 0 bases from J, the gap between germline ends came to 12 bases. CDR3 sequence: CASSRGALAKNIQYF. In nucleotides, the CDR3 is TGTGCCAGCAGCCGCGGGGCGCTAGCCAAAAACATTCAGTACTTC.

The chain employs TRBV27 and TRBJ2-2, with D unresolved. Germline lookup yields CDR1 MNHEY and CDR2 SMNVEV (reference sequence). The CDR3 is 15 amino acids. V gave up 3 bases and J gave up 2 bases, with 10 bases separating them. The CDR3 sequence is CASSFERTNTGELFF. DNA for the CDR3: TGTGCCAGCAGTTTTGAGAGAACTAACACCGGGGAGCTGTTTTTT.

The chain carries TRBV4-1 and TRBJ1-2; TRBD1 agrees at 8 bases. Trimming took 5 bases from V and 7 from J; bases not matched to a gene: 12. The V gene's germline CDR1 is MGHRA and CDR2 YSYEKL. The length of the CDR3 is 15 residues. CDR3 DNA sequence: TGCGCCAGCAGCACCCCAGGGGGCGCCTTTAGTGGCTACACCTTC. Its translation: CASSTPGGAFSGYTF.

This clone was recorded only once. The V gene is TRBV10-3, the J gene TRBJ1-5, with TRBD1 as a possible D gene (6 bases). Deletions cut 6 bases from V and 3 bases from J, with 9 bases between. The length of the CDR3 is 13 residues. Germline CDR1 and CDR2: ENHRY and SYGVKD. CDR3 sequence (DNA): TGTGCCATCAGATGGGACACCAATCAGCCCCAGCATTTT. This gives the protein CAIRWDTNQPQHF.

The chain is built from TRBV28 and TRBJ2-7; D perhaps matches TRBD2 (5 bases). The CDR3 loop spans 16 amino acids. V was cut by 5 bases and J by 0 bases, with 17 bases left in between. The V gene's germline CDR1 is MDHEN and CDR2 SYDVKM. CDR3 sequence reads: CASSLSPDWSSYEQYF. In DNA form, the CDR3 reads TGTGCCAGCAGTCTATCACCGGACTGGAGCTCCTACGAGCAGTACTTC.

This chain uses TRBV25-1 with TRBJ1-1, with 10 bases that match TRBD1. Losses at the gene ends were 1 base for V and 6 bases for J; bases not matched to a gene: 5. CDR3 length equals 15 residues. In germline, CDR1 is MGHDK, CDR2 SYGVNS. The CDR3 reads CASSESYGTGAEAFF. CDR3 nucleotides: TGTGCCAGCAGTGAATCCTACGGGACAGGGGCTGAAGCTTTCTTT.

This rearrangement joins TRBV5-4 to TRBJ2-5; tentatively, D is TRBD1 (6 bases). CDR1 is SGHNT, CDR2 YYREEE, per germline (reference sequence). The CDR3 length is 15 residues. The V end was cut by 0 bases, the J end by 2 bases, with 11 bases between. CDR3: CASSLGTVRQETQYF. In DNA form, the CDR3 reads TGTGCCAGCAGCTTGGGGACAGTAAGACAAGAGACCCAGTACTTC.

CDR3 nucleotide sequence: TGTGCCAGCAGCCTGACAGAGTTATATGGCTACACCTTC. It codes for CASSLTELYGYTF. This sequence joins TRBV5-4 and TRBJ1-2; D is perhaps TRBD1 (5 bases). This CDR3 region has 13 residues. Germline-derived CDR1 and CDR2 are SGHNT and YYREEE (reference sequence). V shed 4 bases and J shed 5 bases, with 12 bases lying between them.

The V call is TRBV28, the J call TRBJ1-2; D unresolved. The CDR3 sequence is 13 residues long. Germline CDR1 reads MDHEN; CDR2 reads SYDVKM. The germline V and J ends were trimmed by 2 bases and 5 bases, with 9 bases remaining between them. This CDR3 reads CASSLTVSYGYTF. The CDR3 DNA follows: TGTGCCAGCAGTTTAACGGTTTCTTATGGCTACACCTTC.

Regarding this clone: The same CDR3 arises from other DNA sequences in this sample as well. The chain joins TRBV28 to TRBJ1-5; TRBD1 matches at 7 bases. V lost 6 bases and J lost 3; bases outside the gene matches: 5. The CDR3 contains 14 residues. The germline V gene encodes CDR1 MDHEN and CDR2 SYDVKM. The CDR3 is CASRPGTVNQPQHF. CDR3 DNA sequence: TGTGCCAGCAGGCCCGGGACAGTCAATCAGCCCCAGCATTTT.

As for this clone: Within the sample, other DNA sequences also encode this same CDR3. This chain uses TRBV7-8 with TRBJ1-2; D possibly corresponds to TRBD1 (5 bases). Trimming left V 5 bases short and J 5 bases short, with 12 bases between. The CDR3 totals 13 residues. Germline lookup yields CDR1 SGHVS and CDR2 FQNEAQ. The CDR3 loop is CASSLGLEYGYTF. The CDR3 DNA sequence: TGTGCCAGCAGCCTGGGACTCGAGTATGGCTACACCTTC.

This sequence joins TRBV6-5 and TRBJ2-7; 7 nucleotides agree with TRBD2. This CDR3 has 15 amino acids. V was pared by 6 bases and J by 5 bases, with 13 bases of the junction left unmatched. CDR1 and CDR2 (germline): MNHEY, SVGAGI. CDR3 residues: CASRPVGGFLDEQYF. CDR3 coding DNA: TGTGCCAGCAGACCCGTCGGGGGGTTCTTGGACGAGCAGTACTTC.

This clone was seen only once. The rearrangement uses TRBV5-1 and TRBJ1-6; 10 nucleotides match TRBD1. J gave up 9 bases and V 4 bases, and 7 bases lay outside the gene matches. The CDR3 runs 15 residues. The germline CDR1 and CDR2 sequences are SGHRS and YFSETQ. The CDR3 sequence is CASSTGQGSGSPLHF. CDR3 DNA: TGCGCCAGCAGCACGGGACAGGGGAGCGGTTCACCCCTCCACTTT.

About this clone: This same CDR3 is encoded by further DNA sequences in the sample. The CDR3 spells CASSLEGYGTDTQYF. CDR3 bases: TGCGCCAGCAGCTTGGAGGGGTACGGTACAGATACGCAGTATTTT. The V and J genes are TRBV5-1 and TRBJ2-3, with a tentative D call TRBD1 (5 bases). The V gene's germline CDR1 is SGHRS and CDR2 YFSETQ. This CDR3 spans 15 amino acids. Trimming left V 0 bases short and J 3 bases short, with 11 bases between.

The CDR3 sequence is CAWSVGSQGRFF. The CDR3 nucleotides are TGTGCCTGGAGTGTAGGGAGTCAGGGGAGATTTTTT. The chain links TRBV30 to TRBJ1-4, with a possible D match to TRBD1 (6 bases). The CDR3 spans 12 residues. Germline V CDR1 and CDR2: GTSNPN, SVGIG (reference sequence). The ends were cut back, 0 bases at V and 17 bases at J, with 16 bases in the middle.

J is TRBJ1-5 and V is TRBV19; D possibly corresponds to TRBD1 (5 bases). Germline V CDR1 and CDR2: LNHDA, SQIVND (reference sequence). The CDR3 is made up of 14 amino acids. V lost 6 bases and J 3 bases, leaving 12 bases between the germline ends. Here the CDR3 DNA reads TGTGCCAGTAGCCCTGGGGGTGACAATCAGCCCCAGCATTTT. Translating gives CASSPGGDNQPQHF.

In the case of this clone: Other DNA sequences within the sample encode an identical CDR3. This chain uses TRBV5-4 with TRBJ2-1; a possible D gene is TRBD2 (5 bases). Trimming cost V 4 bases and J 4 bases, with 9 bases left between them. The CDR3 is 13 amino acids. The germline CDR1 and CDR2 sequences are SGHNT and YYREEE (reference sequence). As DNA, the CDR3 is TGTGCCAGCAGCATGGACTCTTACAATGAGCAGTTCTTC. It is translated as CASSMDSYNEQFF.

Note on this clone: This sample includes further DNA sequences coding for the same CDR3. The chain has TRBV2 and TRBJ2-5; D ambiguous. V was cut by 4 bases and J by 5 bases, with 8 bases left in between. Germline loops: CDR1 SNHLY, CDR2 FYNNEI. This CDR3 contains 12 residues. Here the CDR3 DNA reads TGTGCCAGCAGTGTAGGATGGGAGACCCAGTACTTC. It yields the protein CASSVGWETQYF.

DNA for the CDR3: TGTGCCTGGGGGGGAGGGGCCCAGTACTTC. Translation: CAWGGGAQYF. This sequence joins TRBV30 and TRBJ2-7; 7 bases are a match to TRBD2. V shed 5 bases and J 10 bases; nucleotides not matched to a gene: 5. The CDR3 is 10 residues long. CDR1 GTSNPN and CDR2 SVGIG come from the germline V gene (reference sequence).

This clone occurred once. CDR3 nucleotides: TGTGCCTGGAGGTGGGGCGCAGGCGGGGAGCTGTTTTTT. Translating gives CAWRWGAGGELFF. This chain links TRBV30 with TRBJ2-2; D perhaps matches TRBD1 (5 bases). The CDR3 contains 13 residues. Germline V gene sequence: CDR1 GTSNPN, CDR2 SVGIG (reference sequence). With 3 bases removed from V and 7 bases from J, the gap between germline ends came to 12 bases.

J is TRBJ2-2 and V is TRBV5-6, with 10 bases aligning to TRBD1. V was clipped by 4 bases and J by 6 bases; unmatched bases: 6. This CDR3 region has 15 residues. CDR1 SGHDT and CDR2 YYEEEE come from the germline V gene. The CDR3 sequence is CASSHRDRGAGELFF. CDR3 nucleotide sequence: TGTGCCAGCAGCCACCGGGACAGGGGTGCCGGGGAGCTGTTTTTT.

The chain recombines TRBV9 with TRBJ2-1; possibly TRBD1 or TRBD2 for D (7 bases each). Germline CDR1 and CDR2: SGDLS and YYNGEE. This CDR3 spans 20 amino acids. The V end was cut by 7 bases, the J end by 7 bases, with 36 bases between. The CDR3 DNA reads as TGTGCCAGCCCCAGATTTAGGGGGGGAACAGGGGATACACTAAGGAATGAGCAGTTCTTC. It specifies CASPRFRGGTGDTLRNEQFF.

The rearrangement joins TRBV18 to TRBJ2-1; the D gene is possibly TRBD1 (5 bases). This CDR3 region has 14 residues. Looked up from germline, CDR1 is KGHSH and CDR2 is LQKENI. V was pared by 6 bases and J by 5 bases, with 14 bases between. DNA of the CDR3: TGTGCCAGCTCCATGTTCCAGGGTGACAATGAGCAGTTCTTC. This translates into CASSMFQGDNEQFF.

In the case of this clone: Other DNA sequences from this sample encode an identical CDR3 as well. The V gene is TRBV6-1, the J gene TRBJ1-5; TRBD1 agrees at 11 bases. Germline CDR1 and CDR2: MNHNS and SASEGT. V trimming: 7 bases; J trimming: 4 bases; junction bases outside the gene matches: 3. This CDR3 has 14 residues. The CDR3 protein is CASTGTGGNQPQHF. DNA for the CDR3: TGTGCCAGCACCGGGACAGGGGGTAATCAGCCCCAGCATTTT.

V gene TRBV28 combines with J gene TRBJ2-7; TRBD1 aligns across 9 bases. Germline lookup yields CDR1 MDHEN and CDR2 SYDVKM. The CDR3 spans 14 residues. V trimming: 6 bases; J trimming: 7 bases; junction bases outside the gene matches: 10. CDR3 sequence (DNA): TGTGCCAGCAGGGGGACAGGGAAGAGCGGGGAGCAGTACTTC. Translating it yields CASRGTGKSGEQYF.